This passage covers 27 T cell receptor beta chains from one sample sequenced in a study of blood T cell repertoires in COVID-19. The protocol was immunoSEQ multiplex PCR, while the TCRdb copy is restricted to in-frame clones and leaves out a portion. The repertoire holds over 200,000 clones, with 70% to 90% as singletons. The sample taken for sequencing was peripheral blood. The receptor set was obtained from a woman under 40 who had recovered from COVID-19.

This clone was counted a few times. The chain carries TRBV3-1 (or the pseudogene TRBV3-2) and TRBJ2-1; unclear D gene. CDR1 LGHDT and CDR2 YNNKEL come from the germline V gene (reference sequence). The CDR3 runs to 13 residues. V shed 0 bases and J shed 7 bases, with 7 bases lying between them. The CDR3 protein is CASSQDKRNEQFF. DNA of the CDR3: TGTGCCAGCAGCCAAGATAAGAGGAATGAGCAGTTCTTC.

J is TRBJ2-5 and V is TRBV10-2; a weak D match, TRBD1 (6 bases). CDR1 WSHSY and CDR2 SAAADI come from the germline V gene. V was cut by 3 bases and J by 5 bases, with 16 bases left in between. CDR3 length equals 15 residues. CDR3 sequence: CASSENDRHGETQYF. As DNA, the CDR3 is TGCGCCAGCAGTGAAAACGACAGGCACGGGGAGACCCAGTACTTC.

The genes are TRBV19 and TRBJ1-6; 8 bases are a match to TRBD1. The CDR3 length is 16 residues. Germline V gives CDR1 LNHDA, CDR2 SQIVND (reference sequence). With V trimmed by 8 bases and J by 6 bases, 12 bases remained unmatched. CDR3 amino acids: CASGQGGRWFNSPLHF. CDR3 nucleotides: TGTGCCAGTGGACAGGGTGGGAGGTGGTTTAATTCACCCCTCCACTTT.

This chain connects TRBV10-1 to TRBJ2-2; D is possibly TRBD1 (6 bases). CDR1 is WNHNN and CDR2 is SYGVQD in the germline V gene (reference sequence). V was shortened by 3 bases and J by 6 bases, with 8 bases between the two germline ends. CDR3 length: 13 amino acids. CDR3 DNA: TGCGCCAGCAGTGAATACAGGGCCGGGGAGCTGTTTTTT. This sequence encodes CASSEYRAGELFF.

The rearrangement links TRBV24-1 to TRBJ2-1, with 7 bases identical to TRBD1. CDR1 is KGHDR, CDR2 SFDVKD, per germline. The CDR3 covers 12 residues. The trim removed 9 bases at V and 4 bases at J, leaving 2 bases unmatched. The CDR3 DNA reads TGTGCCACCGGGACAGAATACAATGAGCAGTTCTTC. It encodes CATGTEYNEQFF.

V gene TRBV5-1 combines with J gene TRBJ2-3; 9 bases are shared with TRBD2. Germline-derived CDR1 and CDR2 are SGHRS and YFSETQ. CDR3 size: 14 residues. V lost 5 bases to trimming and J lost 3 bases; unmatched junction nucleotides: 4. The CDR3 coding sequence is TGCGCCAGCAGTACGGGACTAGCAACAGATACGCAGTATTTT. Translated: CASSTGLATDTQYF.

V is TRBV7-9 and J is TRBJ2-3, with unresolved D. Germline CDR1 and CDR2: SEHNR and FQNEAQ (reference sequence). The germline V and J ends were trimmed by 5 bases and 0 bases, with 6 bases remaining between them. CDR3 length: 13 residues. CDR3 region: CASSPSSTDTQYF. CDR3 coding DNA: TGTGCCAGCAGCCCCAGTAGCACAGATACGCAGTATTTT.

The chain employs TRBV12-3 or TRBV12-4 and TRBJ1-2, with D maybe TRBD1 (5 bases). This CDR3 contains 11 residues. V lost 4 bases and J lost 7, with 7 bases in between. CDR3 residues: CASSSTGGYTF. CDR3 coding DNA: TGTGCCAGCAGTTCAACAGGTGGCTACACCTTC.

The CDR3 sequence: CASSAGDRTDTQYF. As DNA, the CDR3 is TGTGCCAGCAGTGCAGGGGACCGCACAGATACGCAGTATTTT. The rearrangement links TRBV6-2 or TRBV6-3 to TRBJ2-3; tentatively, D is TRBD1 (6 bases). This CDR3 is built from 14 residues. Germline CDR1 reads MNHEY; CDR2 reads SVGEGT. Trimming stripped 5 bases from V and 1 base from J, with 10 bases between.

The chain employs TRBV2 and TRBJ2-3; D not certain. This CDR3 comprises 11 residues. With 10 bases removed from V and 6 bases from J, the gap between germline ends came to 11 bases. Germline V gene sequence: CDR1 SNHLY, CDR2 FYNNEI. This CDR3 is CATTEADTQYF. In DNA form, the CDR3 reads TGTGCCACAACAGAAGCTGATACGCAGTATTTT.

The chain is built from TRBV27 and TRBJ2-7, with D perhaps TRBD2 (5 bases). V dropped 9 bases and J dropped 1 base, with 13 bases sitting between them. This CDR3 spans 13 amino acids. CDR1 is MNHEY and CDR2 is SMNVEV in the germline V gene (reference sequence). The CDR3 sequence: CASNPSGSYEQYF. CDR3 in DNA: TGTGCCAGTAACCCCAGCGGATCCTACGAGCAGTACTTC.

The gene calls are TRBV7-5 and TRBJ2-7; the DNA was not compared with TRBD1, the D call given in the table. TRBV7-5 is tagged as a pseudogene. The CDR3 consists of 18 residues. In DNA, the CDR3 is TGTGCCAGAAGCCCCCGGGACAGGGGTACTCTTGACTCCTACGAGCAGTACTTC. Translated, it gives CARSPRDRGTLDSYEQYF.

The J gene is TRBJ2-1, the V gene TRBV2, with a possible D match to TRBD1 (7 bases). In germline, CDR1 is SNHLY, CDR2 FYNNEI. The CDR3 contains 16 residues. Trimming pared 6 bases from V and 3 bases from J, leaving 18 bases between. The CDR3: CASSSQGGPFYNEQFF. The CDR3 DNA follows: TGTGCCAGCAGCAGTCAGGGGGGCCCCTTCTACAATGAGCAGTTCTTC.

The chain has TRBV3-1 (or the pseudogene TRBV3-2) and TRBJ1-2; possible D gene TRBD1, 6 bases. Germline V gives CDR1 LGHDT, CDR2 YNNKEL (reference sequence). V lost 4 bases and J lost 6, with 12 bases in between. The CDR3 loop spans 13 amino acids. CDR3 nucleotide sequence: TGTGCCAGCAGCCCCTACAGGGAAAATGGCTACACCTTC. Amino acids: CASSPYRENGYTF.

This clone was recorded once. J is TRBJ1-1 and V is TRBV14; D is possibly TRBD1 (6 bases). With 0 bases removed from V and 1 base from J, the gap between germline ends came to 12 bases. CDR3 length: 16 residues. Germline loops: CDR1 SGHDN, CDR2 FVKESK. The CDR3 DNA is TGTGCCAGCAGCCAAGAAGTGGGACACAAGAACACTGAAGCTTTCTTT. It is translated as CASSQEVGHKNTEAFF.

The rearrangement uses TRBV2 and TRBJ2-7; D unresolved. The CDR3 totals 13 residues. V shed 2 bases and J shed 6 bases, with 11 bases lying between them. From germline, CDR1 is SNHLY and CDR2 FYNNEI. Here the CDR3 reads CASSEMGLGEQYF. CDR3 nucleotides: TGTGCCAGCAGTGAAATGGGTCTAGGCGAGCAGTACTTC.

The genes are TRBV7-3 and TRBJ1-6; 10 nucleotides align to TRBD1. This CDR3 is built from 16 residues. CDR1 is SGHTA and CDR2 is FQGTGA in the germline V gene. The ends lost 5 bases at V and 8 bases at J; junction bases unmatched: 9. The CDR3 coding sequence is TGTGCCAGCAGCCGGGACAGGGGAATATCCTATTCACCCCTCCACTTT. Translation: CASSRDRGISYSPLHF.

The chain employs TRBV14 and TRBJ2-7, with 9 bases lining up with TRBD1. The CDR3 contains 14 residues. Germline V gene sequence: CDR1 SGHDN, CDR2 FVKESK. V gave up 2 bases and J gave up 3 bases; unmatched junction bases: 2. The CDR3 loop is CASSQPGQGYEQYF. CDR3 DNA sequence: TGTGCCAGCAGCCAACCGGGACAGGGCTACGAGCAGTACTTC.

The J gene is TRBJ2-1, the V gene TRBV4-2, with a possible D match to TRBD1 (6 bases). Trimming shortened V by 0 bases and J by 0 bases, and 12 bases separated the two germline ends. Per germline, CDR1 LGHNA and CDR2 YNFKEQ. This CDR3 has 17 amino acids. The CDR3 DNA follows: TGTGCCAGCAGCCAAGAACCCGGACAGAGCTCCTACAATGAGCAGTTCTTC. It translates to CASSQEPGQSSYNEQFF.

This clone was detected only once. The chain joins TRBV6-2 or TRBV6-3 to TRBJ1-5; unclear D gene. Germline V gene sequence: CDR1 MNHEY, CDR2 SVGEGT. V was shortened by 5 bases and J by 7 bases, with 18 bases between the two germline ends. The CDR3 sequence is 15 residues long. The CDR3 DNA is TGTGCCAGCAGTCCCACCTTGGGCCCCGGACAGCCCCAGCATTTT. It yields the protein CASSPTLGPGQPQHF.

The chain uses TRBV5-1 and TRBJ1-4; 7 nucleotides match TRBD1. J was trimmed by 7 bases and V by 1 base; bases with no gene match: 7. The CDR3 consists of 15 residues. Germline V CDR1 and CDR2: SGHRS, YFSETQ. DNA of the CDR3: TGCGCCAGCAGCTTGAGGGGGCCGTCTGGTGAAAAACTGTTTTTT. Its protein product is CASSLRGPSGEKLFF.

Only a few counts were recorded for this clone. The J gene is TRBJ2-7, the V gene TRBV27, with 15 bases matching TRBD2. Germline loops: CDR1 MNHEY, CDR2 SMNVEV (reference sequence). The CDR3 contains 18 residues. Trimming at V came to 1 base and at J to 0 bases, leaving 4 bases not matched to a gene. The DNA for the CDR3 is TGTGCCAGCAGTTTATTTGGGACTAGCGGGGGGTCCTCCTACGAGCAGTACTTC. The encoded protein is CASSLFGTSGGSSYEQYF.

The V call is TRBV25-1, the J call TRBJ2-2; TRBD1 aligns across 10 bases. The V and J ends lost 7 bases and 7 bases, in that order; junction bases with no gene match: 12. From germline, CDR1 is MGHDK and CDR2 SYGVNS. The CDR3 has 16 amino acids. The DNA for the CDR3 is TGTGCCAGCAAAAGAACAGGGACAGGGGTAGACGGGGAGCTGTTTTTT. Its translation: CASKRTGTGVDGELFF.

The table lists this clone with a few counts. The CDR3 sequence is CASSLEGGNKQFF. CDR3 bases: TGTGCCAGCAGCTTAGAGGGCGGGAATAAGCAGTTCTTC. The chain links TRBV7-9 to TRBJ2-1; TRBD2 might be the D (6 bases). The CDR3 spans 13 residues. V dropped 1 base and J dropped 11 bases, with 12 bases sitting between them. Germline loops: CDR1 SEHNR, CDR2 FQNEAQ (reference sequence).

The rearrangement uses TRBV10-3 and TRBJ2-3; 9 bases are shared with TRBD1. The CDR3 is made up of 14 amino acids. Germline V lookup: CDR1 ENHRY, CDR2 SYGVKD. V shed 6 bases and J 1 base; nucleotides not matched to a gene: 2. CDR3 in amino acids: CAIRRTGGTDTQYF. The CDR3 DNA sequence: TGTGCCATCAGAAGGACAGGGGGCACAGATACGCAGTATTTT.

This chain connects TRBV7-9 to TRBJ2-1; the D is unclear. The CDR3 covers 15 residues. V was pared by 2 bases and J by 2 bases, with 10 bases between. In germline, CDR1 is SEHNR, CDR2 FQNEAQ (reference sequence). CDR3 sequence reads: CASSLRVTAYNEQFF. Here the CDR3 DNA reads TGTGCCAGCAGCTTAAGAGTCACGGCCTACAATGAGCAGTTCTTC.

The chain combines TRBV7-2 with TRBJ2-1, with unresolved D. V lost 5 bases to trimming and J lost 1 base, with 18 bases between them. The CDR3 has 17 residues. Germline loops: CDR1 SGHTA, CDR2 FQGNSA. The CDR3 protein is CASSPAKGERSYNEQFF. The CDR3 DNA reads as TGTGCCAGCAGCCCAGCCAAAGGAGAGAGGTCCTACAATGAGCAGTTCTTC.